Below, 32 T cell receptor beta chains from the same sample are listed, as sequenced in a study of human T cells and chemical hapten exposure. Time point meaning: pre-sensitization, week 0. The sample's treatment: therapeutic diphenylcyclopropenone sensitization with weekly scalp DPC. Via MiXCR, TCRdb re-called the RACE reads, giving one row per CDR3 protein. The data show about 87,000 distinct CDR3 sequences, about 8.9% seen once. Sequencing was performed on whole blood, taken in connection with sensitization to the hapten diphenylcyclopropenone (DPC). The receptors come from a woman between 40 and 50 years old with alopecia areata. Some clones in this sample may be carry-over from other donors' samples.

This clonotype has just a few counts. V is TRBV9 and J is TRBJ2-7; 11 nucleotides agree with TRBD2. Per germline, CDR1 SGDLS and CDR2 YYNGEE. J lost 3 bases, V lost 2 bases, and 4 bases had no gene match. The CDR3 covers 15 residues. The CDR3 reads CASSVSSGGIYEQYF. The CDR3 bases are TGTGCCAGCAGCGTTTCTAGCGGGGGGATCTACGAGCAGTACTTC.

This clonotype was seen repeatedly, ten times or more. This chain uses TRBV7-3 with TRBJ2-5; 10 nucleotides line up with TRBD2. CDR1 and CDR2 from the germline V gene are SGHTA and FQGTGA. The junction had 8 bases not matched to a gene; V was cut back by 5 bases and J by 5 bases. The CDR3 is made up of 15 amino acids. CDR3 residues: CASSPGASGGETQYF. CDR3 coding DNA: TGTGCCAGCAGCCCTGGAGCTAGCGGGGGTGAGACCCAGTACTTC.

This clonotype has at least ten counts. The V and J genes are TRBV7-6 and TRBJ2-3, with D possibly matching TRBD1 (5 bases). Germline CDR1 reads SGHVS; CDR2 reads FNYEAQ. The CDR3 covers 13 residues. The V end was cut by 9 bases, the J end by 4 bases, with 14 bases between. CDR3 in amino acids: CASRQSNADTQYF. CDR3 coding DNA: TGTGCCAGTCGACAGTCGAATGCAGATACGCAGTATTTT.

The chain employs TRBV12-2 and TRBJ1-1. TRBV12-2 is listed as a pseudogene. The CDR3 length is 15 residues. Written as DNA, the CDR3 is TGTGCAAGCGATATGGAAGGCGGGGTGCCCACTGAAGCTTTCTTT. Protein: CASDMEGGVPTEAFF.

This clonotype was detected many times. The chain carries TRBV7-3 and TRBJ2-1; D is ambiguous. V gave up 5 bases and J gave up 0 bases, with 11 bases separating them. The CDR3 is 15 amino acids. CDR1 is SGHTA and CDR2 is FQGTGA in the germline V gene. CDR3 bases: TGTGCCAGCAGCCCAAGACCATACTCCTACAATGAGCAGTTCTTC. Translation gives CASSPRPYSYNEQFF.

This clonotype was recorded at least ten times. The chain has TRBV11-2 and TRBJ1-6; tentatively, D is TRBD1 (6 bases). Trimming pared 2 bases from V and 14 bases from J, leaving 19 bases between. The V gene's germline CDR1 is SGHAT and CDR2 FQNNGV. The CDR3 is 15 residues long. The DNA for the CDR3 is TGTGCCAGCAGCTTAAGGGGTCTATCGGGGACAACCCTCCACTTT. Residues: CASSLRGLSGTTLHF.

This clonotype appeared many times. The gene calls are TRBV3-1 and TRBJ2-5, with TRBD2 identical over 10 bases. With 1 base clipped from V and 5 bases from J, the junction kept 4 bases outside the gene matches. CDR1 and CDR2 (germline): LGHDT, YNNKEL (reference sequence). The CDR3 runs to 15 residues. The CDR3 sequence: CASSQVLAGAETQYF. The CDR3 DNA sequence: TGTGCCAGCAGCCAAGTTCTAGCGGGGGCGGAGACCCAGTACTTC.

There are many counts of this clonotype. The J gene is TRBJ1-2, the V gene TRBV18, with D maybe TRBD1 (6 bases). V dropped 1 base and J dropped 3 bases, with 9 bases sitting between them. Germline V CDR1 and CDR2: KGHSH, LQKENI. This CDR3 is built from 14 residues. This chain's CDR3 is CASSPLPGDYGYTF. Here the CDR3 DNA reads TGTGCCAGCTCACCACTACCAGGGGACTATGGCTACACCTTC. The full variable domain, rest sourced from reference TRBV18 and TRBJ1-2, is NAGVMQNPRHLVRRRGQEARLRCSPMKGHSHVYWYRQLPEEGLKFMVYLQKENIIDESGMPKERFSAEFPKEGPSILRIQQVVRGDSAAYFCASSPLPGDYGYTFGSGTRLTVV.

The rearrangement links TRBV7-9 to TRBJ1-5; weak D call: TRBD1 (5 bases). The V gene lost 0 bases and the J gene lost 5 bases, with 5 bases spanning the gap. Looked up from germline, CDR1 is SEHNR and CDR2 is FQNEAQ (reference sequence). This CDR3 region has 13 residues. Written as DNA, the CDR3 is TGTGCCAGCAGCTTAGCCAGGGATCAGCCCCAGCATTTT. This gives the protein CASSLARDQPQHF.

This clonotype was detected ten times or more. This chain connects TRBV11-2 to TRBJ1-2; D is undetermined. The V end was cut by 0 bases, the J end by 4 bases, with 9 bases between. CDR1 SGHAT and CDR2 FQNNGV come from the germline V gene. This CDR3 has 14 residues. CDR3 loop: CASSLDALFYGYTF. DNA for the CDR3: TGTGCCAGCAGCTTAGATGCCCTATTCTATGGCTACACCTTC.

The CDR3 DNA follows: TGTGCCAGCACCTCGCCGACAGGGATCACTGAAGCTTTCTTT. Translated, it gives CASTSPTGITEAFF. This sequence joins TRBV28 and TRBJ1-1; 7 nucleotides align to TRBD1. V was clipped by 7 bases and J by 4 bases; unmatched bases: 9. This CDR3 region has 14 residues. Germline V gene lookup returns CDR1 MDHEN and CDR2 SYDVKM.

This clonotype came up many times. This chain connects TRBV30 to TRBJ1-1; D is undetermined. Germline loops: CDR1 GTSNPN, CDR2 SVGIG (reference sequence). This CDR3 has 12 amino acids. V lost 2 bases to trimming and J lost 0 bases, with 4 bases between them. CDR3 residues: CAWSRLNTEAFF. Here the CDR3 DNA reads TGTGCCTGGAGTAGGCTGAACACTGAAGCTTTCTTT.

This clonotype was recorded at least ten times. The rearrangement uses TRBV4-3 and TRBJ2-7, with a possible D match to TRBD1 (7 bases). Germline lookup yields CDR1 LGHNA and CDR2 YSLEER. V was clipped by 2 bases and J by 4 bases, with 21 bases between them. This CDR3 region has 17 residues. Here the CDR3 reads CASSQRGLRDSLYEQYF. CDR3 in DNA: TGCGCCAGCAGCCAACGGGGGCTCCGGGACAGCCTATACGAGCAGTACTTC.

In this sample, this clonotype turned up many times. J is TRBJ2-3 and V is TRBV30; 9 bases are a match to TRBD1. Germline CDR1 is GTSNPN and CDR2 is SVGIG (reference sequence). V was clipped by 3 bases and J by 9 bases; unmatched bases: 4. This CDR3 spans 12 amino acids. CDR3 sequence (DNA): TGTGCCTGGAGGGGGACAGGGTTAACGCAGTATTTT. Protein sequence: CAWRGTGLTQYF.

This clonotype was picked up a small number of times. The chain joins TRBV12-3 or TRBV12-4 to TRBJ2-7; D is unresolved. There are 14 residues in the CDR3. Trimming cost V 5 bases and J 2 bases, with 13 bases left between them. CDR3 nucleotide sequence: TGTGCCAGCAGTGCAAGCTACCTCACCTACGAGCAGTACTTC. Its translation: CASSASYLTYEQYF.

The table lists this clonotype with many counts. The chain is built from TRBV4-2 and TRBJ1-2; the D gene is possibly TRBD1 (5 bases). Germline assignment: CDR1 LGHNA and CDR2 YNFKEQ. Trimming shortened V by 0 bases and J by 3 bases, and 20 bases separated the two germline ends. CDR3 length equals 18 residues. The CDR3 here is CASSQEARGVTLDYGYTF. The CDR3 nucleotides read TGTGCCAGCAGCCAAGAGGCCCGAGGGGTTACCCTTGACTATGGCTACACCTTC.

This clonotype showed up just a few times. CDR3 DNA: TGTGCCAGCAGCTGGGGCCGGATGCTGAACACTGAAGCTTTCTTT. It translates to CASSWGRMLNTEAFF. This chain joins TRBV5-6 and TRBJ1-1; TRBD1 is a possible D gene (5 bases). This CDR3 has 15 residues. Germline values: CDR1 SGHDT, CDR2 YYEEEE. V lost 3 bases to trimming and J lost 0 bases, with 12 bases between them. Full variable domain (missing parts from reference TRBV5-6 and TRBJ1-1): DAGVTQSPTHLIKTRGQQVTLRCSPKSGHDTVSWYQQALGQGPQFIFQYYEEEERQRGNFPDRFSGHQFPNYSSELNVNALLLGDSALYLCASSWGRMLNTEAFFGQGTRLTVV.

The chain uses TRBV3-1 and TRBJ2-7; D gene uncertain. The V end lost 1 base, the J end lost 2 bases, and 12 bases lay between the germline ends. Per the germline V gene, CDR1 is LGHDT and CDR2 is YNNKEL (reference sequence). The CDR3 length is 15 residues. The CDR3 loop reads CASSQGFPGTYEQYF. DNA for the CDR3: TGTGCCAGCAGCCAAGGGTTTCCTGGCACCTACGAGCAGTACTTC.

This clonotype was picked up a small number of times. The rearrangement links TRBV6-1 to TRBJ1-5, with 7 bases fitting TRBD1. The trim removed 5 bases at V and 4 bases at J, leaving 5 bases unmatched. Germline-derived CDR1 and CDR2 are MNHNS and SASEGT. CDR3 length: 14 residues. CDR3 in DNA: TGTGCCAGCAGTACGGGACAGAGTAATCAGCCCCAGCATTTT. Translated: CASSTGQSNQPQHF.

This clonotype was seen at least ten times. The chain couples TRBV20-1 to TRBJ2-7; TRBD1 agrees at 7 bases. CDR3 size: 16 residues. From germline, CDR1 is DFQATT and CDR2 SNEGSKA (reference sequence). J was trimmed by 7 bases and V by 2 bases; bases with no gene match: 17. CDR3: CSARPISRQGVEEQYF. As DNA, the CDR3 is TGCAGTGCTAGACCAATCTCAAGACAGGGAGTGGAGGAGCAGTACTTC.

This clonotype was counted many times. The chain uses TRBV19 and TRBJ2-7; TRBD1 agrees at 9 bases. Germline V gives CDR1 LNHDA, CDR2 SQIVND (reference sequence). The CDR3 consists of 15 residues. J gave up 3 bases and V 6 bases, and 9 bases lay outside the gene matches. CDR3 in DNA: TGTGCCAGTAGCGAACTCGGGACAGGGCACTACGAGCAGTACTTC. Translation gives CASSELGTGHYEQYF.

This clonotype has ten or more counts. The chain combines TRBV9 with TRBJ1-6; D call uncertain. V was cut by 4 bases and J by 10 bases, with 15 bases left in between. CDR3 size: 14 residues. Germline assignment: CDR1 SGDLS and CDR2 YYNGEE. The CDR3: CASSSTIGLSPLHF. CDR3 DNA sequence: TGTGCCAGCAGCTCTACCATCGGTCTCTCACCCCTCCACTTT.

This clonotype was observed a few times. This chain links TRBV9 with TRBJ1-5, with D tentatively TRBD1 (5 bases). This CDR3 is 14 amino acids long. V lost 3 bases and J lost 7, with 14 bases in between. Germline CDR1 SGDLS, CDR2 YYNGEE. DNA of the CDR3: TGTGCCAGCAGCGCACAGGTATCCGACCAGCCCCAGCATTTT. This sequence encodes CASSAQVSDQPQHF.

This clonotype was counted between two and nine times. The chain combines TRBV7-2 with TRBJ2-7; D may be TRBD2 (5 bases). CDR1 and CDR2 (germline): SGHTA, FQGNSA. CDR3 length: 14 amino acids. V dropped 3 bases and J dropped 0 bases, with 9 bases sitting between them. CDR3 sequence: CASSFGAASYEQYF. The CDR3 bases are TGTGCCAGCAGCTTTGGAGCGGCCTCCTACGAGCAGTACTTC. The entire variable domain, with the rest obtained from reference TRBV7-2 and TRBJ2-7, is as follows: GAGVSQSPSNKVTEKGKDVELRCDPISGHTALYWYRQSLGQGLEFLIYFQGNSAPDKSGLPSDRFSAERTGGSVSTLTIQRTQQEDSAVYLCASSFGAASYEQYFGPGTRLTVT.

The chain combines TRBV6-5 with TRBJ1-2, with TRBD1 matching 7 bases. Germline CDR1 reads MNHEY; CDR2 reads SVGAGI. CDR3 length: 16 amino acids. Unmatched junction bases numbered 11, after V lost 6 bases and J lost 1 base. CDR3: CASSKAGTEFNYGYTF. The CDR3 nucleotides read TGTGCCAGCAGCAAGGCCGGGACAGAGTTTAACTATGGCTACACCTTC.

This clonotype was detected ten times or more. V usage is TRBV9 and J usage is TRBJ2-4; TRBD1 might be the D (6 bases). Trimming left V 7 bases short and J 8 bases short, with 13 bases between. This CDR3 comprises 12 residues. Germline V gives CDR1 SGDLS, CDR2 YYNGEE. The CDR3 sequence is CASAGEGDIQYF. The CDR3 DNA sequence: TGTGCCAGCGCAGGGGAAGGCGACATTCAGTACTTC.

A few counts support this clonotype. The gene calls are TRBV20-1 and TRBJ1-1; D is perhaps TRBD1 (5 bases). Trimming took off 5 bases at V and 3 bases at J, with 16 bases between the two ends. The CDR3 covers 14 residues. Looked up from germline, CDR1 is DFQATT and CDR2 is SNEGSKA (reference sequence). The CDR3 reads CSAEAAGIDTEAFF. The CDR3 DNA reads as TGCAGTGCTGAGGCGGCAGGGATTGACACTGAAGCTTTCTTT.

This clonotype was counted many times. V usage is TRBV7-9 and J usage is TRBJ1-1; D not certain. CDR3 length equals 8 residues. The V end lost 7 bases, the J end lost 7 bases, and 1 base lay between the germline ends. CDR1 SEHNR and CDR2 FQNEAQ come from the germline V gene (reference sequence). The CDR3 nucleotides are TGTGCCAGCAATGAAGCTTTCTTT. As protein: CASNEAFF.

This clonotype was observed a few times. The rearrangement uses TRBV7-2 and TRBJ1-1; D gene uncertain. V lost 1 base and J 11 bases, leaving 11 bases between the germline ends. The CDR3 runs to 12 residues. Germline CDR1 and CDR2: SGHTA and FQGNSA. The CDR3 coding sequence is TGTGCCAGCAGCTTAGGACCACGTGAGGCTTTCTTT. Translated: CASSLGPREAFF.

In its sample, this clonotype was seen many times. V usage is TRBV7-2 and J usage is TRBJ1-5; D call uncertain. This CDR3 has 14 amino acids. V was pared by 1 base and J by 6 bases, with 10 bases between. The germline V gene has CDR1 SGHTA and CDR2 FQGNSA. The CDR3 is CASSLGRGGQPQHF. The CDR3 DNA reads as TGTGCCAGCAGCTTAGGGCGGGGTGGTCAGCCCCAGCATTTT.

This clonotype was seen repeatedly, ten times or more. The chain employs TRBV18 and TRBJ1-5, with D possibly TRBD1 on 5 matching bases. V lost 5 bases, J lost 3 bases, and 20 bases lay in between. The V gene's germline CDR1 is KGHSH and CDR2 LQKENI. The CDR3 totals 17 residues. The CDR3: CASSAIGSGPINQPQHF. For the CDR3, the DNA is TGTGCCAGCTCAGCAATTGGTTCAGGGCCCATCAATCAGCCCCAGCATTTT.

In its sample, this clonotype was seen many times. The chain has TRBV7-2 and TRBJ2-7; no clear D gene. This CDR3 has 15 amino acids. Germline-derived CDR1 and CDR2 are SGHTA and FQGNSA. Trimming cost V 1 base and J 0 bases, with 10 bases left between them. The CDR3 DNA is TGTGCCAGCAGCTTAGGGTGGCAGGTCTCCTACGAGCAGTACTTC. It specifies CASSLGWQVSYEQYF.